The rows below give T cell receptor beta chains drawn from one sample of a study of blood T cell repertoires in COVID-19. Data came from immunoSEQ multiplex PCR; TCRdb stores just in-frame clones and leaves some out. This sample has approximately 240,000 clones, with 70% to 85% found just once. The sequencing input was peripheral blood. The receptors stem from an elderly woman with active or convalescent COVID-19. Both conserved end residues are part of each CDR3. D genes are given only for firm matches. Where a row states a size, it is once, few, many or the class of an expanded clone; other rows omit it.

v_gene,abundance,j_gene,d_gene,CDR3aa,CDR3nt
TRBV29-1,.,TRBJ2-5,.,CSVASHRQETQYF,TGCAGCGTTGCGTCCCATAGACAAGAGACCCAGTACTTC
TRBV19,once,TRBJ1-5,.,CASSINRNQPQHF,TGTGCCAGTAGTATAAATCGTAATCAGCCCCAGCATTTT
TRBV12-3/TRBV12-4,.,TRBJ2-1,TRBD2,CASRITSGEQFF,TGTGCCAGCAGGATAACTAGCGGTGAGCAGTTCTTC
TRBV27,.,TRBJ2-1,.,CASSRRADEQFF,TGTGCCAGCAGCCGCAGGGCGGATGAGCAGTTCTTC
TRBV19,.,TRBJ2-6,.,CASSVDRTGANVLTF,TGTGCCAGTAGCGTAGACAGGACTGGGGCCAACGTCCTGACTTTC
TRBV4-1,.,TRBJ1-1,TRBD1,CASSQDRGTEAFF,TGCGCCAGCAGCCAAGACAGGGGGACTGAAGCTTTCTTT
TRBV27,.,TRBJ1-4,TRBD1,CASSLGQGVEKLFF,TGTGCCAGCAGTTTAGGACAGGGAGTTGAAAAACTGTTTTTT
TRBV19,few,TRBJ2-7,TRBD1,CASIPGTGGREQYF,TGTGCCAGTATTCCCGGGACAGGGGGCAGGGAGCAGTACTTC
TRBV28,.,TRBJ1-5,.,CASSLWGRGSNQPQHF,TGTGCCAGCAGTTTATGGGGCAGGGGCAGCAATCAGCCCCAGCATTTT
TRBV7-8,.,TRBJ1-2,.,CASSLATTGYNYGYTF,TGTGCCAGCAGCTTAGCCACGACAGGATATAACTATGGCTACACCTTC
TRBV2,.,TRBJ1-5,.,CASSGAGRKHF,TGTGCCAGCAGTGGGGCGGGTAGGAAGCATTTT
TRBV24-1,.,TRBJ2-5,.,CATSDPRPGEGDETQYF,TGTGCCACCAGTGATCCGAGACCAGGGGAGGGGGACGAGACCCAGTACTTC
TRBV7-9,.,TRBJ1-5,TRBD1,CASSPPDRASNQPQHF,TGTGCCAGCAGCCCACCCGACAGGGCAAGCAATCAGCCCCAGCATTTT
TRBV6-2/TRBV6-3,.,TRBJ1-4,.,CASSFYRVDEEKLFF,TGTGCCAGCAGTTTTTACAGGGTCGATGAAGAAAAACTGTTTTTT
TRBV7-9,.,TRBJ2-6,.,CASSLGTTFGGSGANVLTF,TGTGCCAGCAGCTTAGGGACGACGTTCGGGGGCTCTGGGGCCAACGTCCTGACTTTC
TRBV7-9,.,TRBJ2-1,TRBD1,CASSTGTVSYNEQFF,TGTGCCAGCAGCACCGGGACAGTGAGTTACAATGAGCAGTTCTTC
TRBV4-1,.,TRBJ2-7,.,CASSQTLTRGPPYEQYF,TGCGCCAGCAGCCAGACGCTCACCAGGGGCCCCCCCTACGAGCAGTACTTC
TRBV28,.,TRBJ1-2,TRBD1,CASSASKGQGGYGYTF,TGTGCCAGCAGTGCTTCGAAGGGACAGGGGGGCTATGGCTACACCTTC
TRBV28,.,TRBJ1-4,TRBD1,CASRQGIGKLFF,TGTGCCAGCCGACAGGGTATTGGAAAACTGTTTTTT
TRBV5-6,.,TRBJ2-3,.,CASSPVTHYTDTQYF,TGTGCCAGCAGTCCTGTAACACATTACACAGATACGCAGTATTTT
TRBV19,few,TRBJ1-1,TRBD1,CASKDRVFTEAFF,TGTGCCAGCAAAGACAGGGTGTTTACTGAAGCTTTCTTT
TRBV6-5,few,TRBJ1-6,TRBD1,CASTLTGAHNSPLHF,TGTGCCAGCACCCTGACAGGGGCCCATAATTCACCCCTCCACTTT
TRBV2,.,TRBJ1-1,.,CARRSTGLNTEAFF,TGTGCCAGACGAAGCACAGGGCTAAACACTGAAGCTTTCTTT
TRBV25-1,.,TRBJ2-4,.,CASSADSPKNIQYF,TGTGCCAGCAGTGCCGACTCTCCCAAAAACATTCAGTACTTC
TRBV7-8,.,TRBJ1-1,.,CASSFRDTEAFF,TGTGCCAGCAGCTTCCGGGACACTGAAGCTTTCTTT
TRBV19,.,TRBJ2-2,.,CATGPTGVGTGELFF,TGTGCCACCGGGCCCACGGGGGTAGGGACCGGGGAGCTGTTTTTT
TRBV10-1,.,TRBJ1-5,.,CASIPLYSNQPQHF,TGCGCCAGCATCCCCCTTTATAGCAATCAGCCCCAGCATTTT
TRBV10-2,.,TRBJ2-7,.,CASSVQSYEQYF,TGCGCCAGCAGTGTTCAGTCCTACGAGCAGTACTTC
TRBV7-9,.,TRBJ2-3,.,CASSPGYTDTQYF,TGTGCCAGCAGCCCCGGGTACACAGATACGCAGTATTTT
TRBV2,.,TRBJ1-2,TRBD1,CASSRLPRTGMRGYTF,TGTGCCAGCAGCAGGCTCCCGAGGACAGGGATGAGGGGCTACACCTTC
TRBV11-3,.,TRBJ2-5,TRBD2,CASSLDRRFASGEESQYF,TGTGCCAGCAGCTTAGACCGTCGATTTGCTAGCGGAGAAGAGAGCCAGTACTTC
TRBV28,.,TRBJ2-5,TRBD2,CASSPIRVSGGPYQETQYF,TGTGCCAGCAGCCCTATAAGGGTTAGCGGGGGACCGTACCAAGAGACCCAGTACTTC
TRBV5-1,.,TRBJ2-1,TRBD2,CASSFTSGRAYNEQFF,TGCGCCAGCAGCTTTACTAGCGGGAGGGCCTACAATGAGCAGTTCTTC
TRBV2,.,TRBJ1-2,.,CASSEVYRETGYTF,TGTGCCAGCAGTGAAGTTTACAGGGAGACTGGCTACACCTTC
TRBV5-5,once,TRBJ2-3,TRBD1,CASSLKGANTDTQYF,TGTGCCAGCAGCTTAAAGGGGGCCAACACAGATACGCAGTATTTT
TRBV6-5,.,TRBJ1-2,.,CASSQTQQDGYTF,TGTGCCAGCAGTCAGACCCAACAGGATGGCTACACCTTC
TRBV28,.,TRBJ1-6,TRBD1,CASSSTGQYNSPLHF,TGTGCCAGCAGTTCGACAGGGCAATATAATTCACCCCTCCACTTT
TRBV28,.,TRBJ2-1,TRBD2,CASSLLLAGGTQSYNEQFF,TGTGCCAGCAGTTTATTGCTAGCGGGGGGGACCCAATCCTACAATGAGCAGTTCTTC
TRBV2,.,TRBJ2-7,.,CASSESGTTYEQYF,TGTGCCAGCAGTGAGTCCGGTACGACCTACGAGCAGTACTTC
TRBV4-1,.,TRBJ2-3,.,CASSQGGTLGTDTQYF,TGCGCCAGCAGCCAAGGGGGGACACTCGGCACAGATACGCAGTATTTT
TRBV28,.,TRBJ2-7,TRBD2,CASSYGTSSTYEQYF,TGTGCCAGCAGTTACGGGACTAGCAGTACCTACGAGCAGTACTTC
TRBV5-1,.,TRBJ2-5,TRBD1,CASSQGTGQETQYF,TGCGCCAGCAGCCAAGGGACAGGTCAAGAGACCCAGTACTTC
TRBV9,once,TRBJ2-1,.,CASSVSGGQVYNEQFF,TGTGCCAGCAGCGTATCGGGCGGGCAAGTATACAATGAGCAGTTCTTC
TRBV10-3,once,TRBJ2-7,TRBD2,CAIMGTGGVYEQYF,TGTGCCATCATGGGAACGGGGGGGGTGTACGAGCAGTACTTC
TRBV9,.,TRBJ2-5,.,CASSIRQDQETQYF,TGTGCCAGCAGCATCCGACAGGACCAAGAGACCCAGTACTTC
TRBV5-1,.,TRBJ2-7,.,CASSLLQGYEQYF,TGCGCCAGCAGCTTGCTACAGGGCTACGAGCAGTACTTC
TRBV7-2,.,TRBJ1-1,TRBD1,CASSLEVGYRGRTEAFF,TGTGCCAGCAGCTTAGAGGTCGGGTACAGGGGGAGGACTGAAGCTTTCTTT
TRBV7-7,.,TRBJ2-5,.,CASSKTSFQETQYF,TGTGCCAGCAGCAAGACATCATTTCAAGAGACCCAGTACTTC
TRBV5-1,.,TRBJ1-3,TRBD1,CASSLFDRGVLGNTIYF,TGCGCCAGCAGCTTGTTCGACAGGGGAGTTTTGGGAAACACCATATATTTT
TRBV11-2,.,TRBJ2-7,TRBD1,CASSAPQGWYEQYF,TGTGCCAGCAGCGCACCACAGGGGTGGTACGAGCAGTACTTC
TRBV19,.,TRBJ1-5,.,CASNRDNYQPQHF,TGTGCCAGTAACCGGGACAACTATCAGCCCCAGCATTTT
TRBV2,.,TRBJ2-2,TRBD2,CASSGGRVNTGELFF,TGTGCCAGCAGTGGGGGGAGGGTGAACACCGGGGAGCTGTTTTTT
TRBV2,.,TRBJ1-4,TRBD1,CASATTGTGDEKLFF,TGTGCCAGCGCCACCACCGGGACAGGGGATGAAAAACTGTTTTTT